This section outlines one T cell receptor (beta chain) sequence together with its context. The antigen is undetermined. Attachment of unique molecular identifiers to individual cDNA molecules was performed in the library. Authors' processing steps: There were a median of approximately 88,000 TCRs per sample, with a range from roughly 20,000 to 690,600. TCRdb independently ran MiXCR on the 5' RACE reads; one entry per CDR3 protein. The V and J calls were determined by TCRdb, not by the authors. The profile shows 110,000 or so distinct CDR3 sequences, roughly 19% of them singletons. V shed 3 bases and J shed 1 base, with 3 bases lying between them. Germline values: CDR1 SEHNR, CDR2 FQNEAQ (reference sequence). The CDR3 is 12 amino acids. This record comes from a study of human T cells and chemical hapten exposure. The overall study: From small differences in pooled library volume came most of the variation in per-sample TCR yields.

Total RNA was isolated from whole blood that had not been fractionated. Overall study results and limits: Unchanged with DPC sensitization were TCRs above 1 in 1000 frequency.

V gene TRBV7-9 combines with J gene TRBJ1-1, with no clear D. This clonotype originated in a human donor in good health. The CDR3 loop is CASSLENTEAFF. In DNA form, the CDR3 reads TGTGCCAGCAGCTTGGAGAACACTGAAGCTTTCTTT.